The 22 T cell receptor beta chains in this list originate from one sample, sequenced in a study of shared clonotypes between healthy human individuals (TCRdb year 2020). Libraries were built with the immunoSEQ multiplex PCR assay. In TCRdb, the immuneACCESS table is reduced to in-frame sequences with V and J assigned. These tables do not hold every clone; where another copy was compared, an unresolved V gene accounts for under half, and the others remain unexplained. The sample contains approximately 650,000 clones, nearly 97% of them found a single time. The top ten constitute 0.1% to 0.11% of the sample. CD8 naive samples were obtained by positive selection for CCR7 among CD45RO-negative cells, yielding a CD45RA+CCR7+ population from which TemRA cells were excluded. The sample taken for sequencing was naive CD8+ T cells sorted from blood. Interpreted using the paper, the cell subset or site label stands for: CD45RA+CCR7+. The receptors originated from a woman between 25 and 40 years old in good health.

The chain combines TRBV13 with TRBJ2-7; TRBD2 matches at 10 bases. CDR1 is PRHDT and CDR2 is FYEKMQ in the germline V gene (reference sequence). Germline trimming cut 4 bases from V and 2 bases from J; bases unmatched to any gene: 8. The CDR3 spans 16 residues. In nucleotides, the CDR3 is TGTGCCAGCAGCTCACGGCTAGCGGGAGACCCCTACGAGCAGTACTTC. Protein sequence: CASSSRLAGDPYEQYF. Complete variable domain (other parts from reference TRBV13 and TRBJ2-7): AAGVIQSPRHLIKEKRETATLKCYPIPRHDTVYWYQQGPGQDPQFLISFYEKMQSDKGSIPDRFSAQQFSDYHSELNMSSLELGDSALYFCASSSRLAGDPYEQYFGPGTRLTVT.

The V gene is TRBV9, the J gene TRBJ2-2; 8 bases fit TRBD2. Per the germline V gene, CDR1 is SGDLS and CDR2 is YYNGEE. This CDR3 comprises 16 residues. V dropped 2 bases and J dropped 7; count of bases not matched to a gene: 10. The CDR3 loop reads CASSVVPTSGSGELFF. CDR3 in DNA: TGTGCCAGCAGCGTCGTCCCCACTAGCGGTAGCGGGGAGCTGTTTTTT.

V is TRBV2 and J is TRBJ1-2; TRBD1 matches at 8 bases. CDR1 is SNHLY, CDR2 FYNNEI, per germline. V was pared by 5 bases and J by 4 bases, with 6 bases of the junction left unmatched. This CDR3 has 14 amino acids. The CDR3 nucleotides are TGTGCCAGCAGTCCCCGGGACAGGTTCTATGGCTACACCTTC. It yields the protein CASSPRDRFYGYTF.

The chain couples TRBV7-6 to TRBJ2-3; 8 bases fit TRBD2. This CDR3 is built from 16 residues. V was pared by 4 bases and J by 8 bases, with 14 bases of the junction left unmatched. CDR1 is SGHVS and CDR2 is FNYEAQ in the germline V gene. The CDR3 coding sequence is TGTGCCAGCAGCTCGCTGGGATTAGCGGGAAGTGGTACGCAGTATTTT. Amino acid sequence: CASSSLGLAGSGTQYF.

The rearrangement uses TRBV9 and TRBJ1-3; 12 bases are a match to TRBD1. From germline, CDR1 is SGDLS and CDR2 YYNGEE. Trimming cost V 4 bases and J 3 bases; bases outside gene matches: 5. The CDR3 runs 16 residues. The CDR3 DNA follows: TGTGCCAGCAGCCCAGGGACAGGGGGCTTTGGAAACACCATATATTTT. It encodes CASSPGTGGFGNTIYF. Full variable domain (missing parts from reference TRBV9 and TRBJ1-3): DSGVTQTPKHLITATGQRVTLRCSPRSGDLSVYWYQQSLDQGLQFLIQYYNGEERAKGNILERFSAQQFPDLHSELNLSSLELGDSALYFCASSPGTGGFGNTIYFGEGSWLTVV.

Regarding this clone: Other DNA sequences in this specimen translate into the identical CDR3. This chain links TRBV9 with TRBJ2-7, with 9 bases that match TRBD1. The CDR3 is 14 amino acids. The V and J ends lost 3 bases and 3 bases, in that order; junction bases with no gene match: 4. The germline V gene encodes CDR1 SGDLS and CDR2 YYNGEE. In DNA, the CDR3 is TGTGCCAGCAGCGAGGGACAGGGTAGCTACGAGCAGTACTTC. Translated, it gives CASSEGQGSYEQYF. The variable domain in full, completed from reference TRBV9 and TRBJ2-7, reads DSGVTQTPKHLITATGQRVTLRCSPRSGDLSVYWYQQSLDQGLQFLIQYYNGEERAKGNILERFSAQQFPDLHSELNLSSLELGDSALYFCASSEGQGSYEQYFGPGTRLTVT.

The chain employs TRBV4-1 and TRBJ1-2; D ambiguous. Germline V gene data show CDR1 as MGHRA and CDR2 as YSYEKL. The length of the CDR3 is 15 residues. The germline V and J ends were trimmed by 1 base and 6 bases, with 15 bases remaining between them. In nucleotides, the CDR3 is TGCGCCAGCAGCCAAGTGTCTGGGCAGAGGCATGGCTACACCTTC. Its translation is CASSQVSGQRHGYTF.

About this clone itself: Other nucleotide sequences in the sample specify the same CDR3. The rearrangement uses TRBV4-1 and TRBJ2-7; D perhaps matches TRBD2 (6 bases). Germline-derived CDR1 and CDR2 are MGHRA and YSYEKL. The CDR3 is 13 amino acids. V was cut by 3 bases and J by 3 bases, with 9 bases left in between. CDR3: CASSHTGSYEQYF. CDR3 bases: TGCGCCAGCAGCCACACCGGGAGCTACGAGCAGTACTTC.

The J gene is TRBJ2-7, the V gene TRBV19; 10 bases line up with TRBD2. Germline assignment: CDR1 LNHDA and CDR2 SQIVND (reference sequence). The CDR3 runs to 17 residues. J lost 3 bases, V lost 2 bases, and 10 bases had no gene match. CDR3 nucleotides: TGTGCCAGTAGTATATCGCGGACTAGCGGTGGGATCTACGAGCAGTACTTC. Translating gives CASSISRTSGGIYEQYF.

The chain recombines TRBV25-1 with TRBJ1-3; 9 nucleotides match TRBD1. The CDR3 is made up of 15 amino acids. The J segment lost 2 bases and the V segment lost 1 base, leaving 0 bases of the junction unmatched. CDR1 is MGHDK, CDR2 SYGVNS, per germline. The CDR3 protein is CASSEWDRAGNTIYF. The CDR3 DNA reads TGTGCCAGCAGTGAATGGGACAGGGCTGGAAACACCATATATTTT.

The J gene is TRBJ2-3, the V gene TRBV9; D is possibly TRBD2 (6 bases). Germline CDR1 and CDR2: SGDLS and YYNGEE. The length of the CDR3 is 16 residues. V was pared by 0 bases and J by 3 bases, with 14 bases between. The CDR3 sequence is CASSVGLGRRTDTQYF. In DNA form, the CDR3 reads TGTGCCAGCAGCGTAGGACTAGGAAGGAGGACAGATACGCAGTATTTT. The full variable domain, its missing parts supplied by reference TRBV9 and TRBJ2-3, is DSGVTQTPKHLITATGQRVTLRCSPRSGDLSVYWYQQSLDQGLQFLIQYYNGEERAKGNILERFSAQQFPDLHSELNLSSLELGDSALYFCASSVGLGRRTDTQYFGPGTRLTVL.

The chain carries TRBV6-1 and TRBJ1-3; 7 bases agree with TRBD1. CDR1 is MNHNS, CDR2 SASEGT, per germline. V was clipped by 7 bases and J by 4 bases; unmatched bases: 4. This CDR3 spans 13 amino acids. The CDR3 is CASKTGVGNTIYF. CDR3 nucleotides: TGTGCCAGCAAAACAGGGGTAGGAAACACCATATATTTT.

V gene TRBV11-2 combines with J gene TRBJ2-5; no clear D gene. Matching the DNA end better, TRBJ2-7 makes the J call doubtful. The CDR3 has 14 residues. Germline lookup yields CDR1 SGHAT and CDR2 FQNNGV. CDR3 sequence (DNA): TGTGCCAGCAGCTTAGCTGGTGAGTTCTACGAGCAGTACTTC. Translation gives CASSLAGEFYEQYF.

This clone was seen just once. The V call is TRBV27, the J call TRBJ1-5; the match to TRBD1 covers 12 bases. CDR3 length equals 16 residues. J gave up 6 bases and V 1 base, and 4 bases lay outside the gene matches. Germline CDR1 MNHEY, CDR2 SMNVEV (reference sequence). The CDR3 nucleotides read TGTGCCAGCAGTTTATACGGGACAGGGGGCGGTCAGCCCCAGCATTTT. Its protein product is CASSLYGTGGGQPQHF.

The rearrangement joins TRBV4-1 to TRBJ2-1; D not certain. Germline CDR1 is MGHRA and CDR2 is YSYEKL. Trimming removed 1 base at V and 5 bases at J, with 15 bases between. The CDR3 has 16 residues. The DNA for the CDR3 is TGCGCCAGCAGCCAAGTACACATTCTCCCGAACAATGAGCAGTTCTTC. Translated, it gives CASSQVHILPNNEQFF.

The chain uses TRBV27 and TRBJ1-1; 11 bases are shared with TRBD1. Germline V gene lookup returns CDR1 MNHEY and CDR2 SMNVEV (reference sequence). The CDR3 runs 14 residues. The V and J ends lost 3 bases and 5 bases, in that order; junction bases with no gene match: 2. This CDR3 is CASSFGTGGTEAFF. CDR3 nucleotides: TGTGCCAGCAGTTTTGGGACAGGGGGAACTGAAGCTTTCTTT.

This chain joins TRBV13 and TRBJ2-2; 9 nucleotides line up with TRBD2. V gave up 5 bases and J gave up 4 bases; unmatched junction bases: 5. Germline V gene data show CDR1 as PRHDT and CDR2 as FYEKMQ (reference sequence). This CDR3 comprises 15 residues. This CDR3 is CASSPGLAGTGELFF. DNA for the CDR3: TGTGCCAGCAGCCCGGGACTAGCTGGCACCGGGGAGCTGTTTTTT.

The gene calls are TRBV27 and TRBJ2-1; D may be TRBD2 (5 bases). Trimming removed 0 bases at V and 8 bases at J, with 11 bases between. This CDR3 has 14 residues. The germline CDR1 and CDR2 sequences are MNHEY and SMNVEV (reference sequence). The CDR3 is CASSLSAVYDEQFF. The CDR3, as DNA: TGTGCCAGCAGTTTATCAGCGGTTTACGATGAGCAGTTCTTC.

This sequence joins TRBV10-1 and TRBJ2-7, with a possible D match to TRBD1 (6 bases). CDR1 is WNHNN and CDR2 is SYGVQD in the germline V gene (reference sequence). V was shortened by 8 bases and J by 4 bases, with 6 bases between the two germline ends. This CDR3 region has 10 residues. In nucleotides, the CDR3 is TGCGCCAGCGGACAGTACGAGCAGTACTTC. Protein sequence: CASGQYEQYF.

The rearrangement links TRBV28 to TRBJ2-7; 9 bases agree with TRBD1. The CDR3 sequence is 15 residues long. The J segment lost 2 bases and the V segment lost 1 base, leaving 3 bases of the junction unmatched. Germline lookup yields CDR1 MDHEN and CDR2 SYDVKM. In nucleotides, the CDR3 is TGTGCCAGCAGTTTATCGGACAGGGGAACCTACGAGCAGTACTTC. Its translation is CASSLSDRGTYEQYF.

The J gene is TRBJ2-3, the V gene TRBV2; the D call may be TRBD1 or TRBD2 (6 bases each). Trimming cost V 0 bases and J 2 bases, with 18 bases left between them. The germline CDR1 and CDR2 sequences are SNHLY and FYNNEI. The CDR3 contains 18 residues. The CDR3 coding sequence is TGTGCCAGCAGTGAAGCGATTTTACAGGGACTCTACACAGATACGCAGTATTTT. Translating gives CASSEAILQGLYTDTQYF.

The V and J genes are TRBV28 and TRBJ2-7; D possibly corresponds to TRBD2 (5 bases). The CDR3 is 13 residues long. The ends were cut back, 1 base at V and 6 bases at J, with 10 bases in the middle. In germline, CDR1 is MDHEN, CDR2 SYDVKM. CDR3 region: CASSLSGLGEQYF. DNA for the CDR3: TGTGCCAGCAGTTTATCGGGGTTGGGCGAGCAGTACTTC.